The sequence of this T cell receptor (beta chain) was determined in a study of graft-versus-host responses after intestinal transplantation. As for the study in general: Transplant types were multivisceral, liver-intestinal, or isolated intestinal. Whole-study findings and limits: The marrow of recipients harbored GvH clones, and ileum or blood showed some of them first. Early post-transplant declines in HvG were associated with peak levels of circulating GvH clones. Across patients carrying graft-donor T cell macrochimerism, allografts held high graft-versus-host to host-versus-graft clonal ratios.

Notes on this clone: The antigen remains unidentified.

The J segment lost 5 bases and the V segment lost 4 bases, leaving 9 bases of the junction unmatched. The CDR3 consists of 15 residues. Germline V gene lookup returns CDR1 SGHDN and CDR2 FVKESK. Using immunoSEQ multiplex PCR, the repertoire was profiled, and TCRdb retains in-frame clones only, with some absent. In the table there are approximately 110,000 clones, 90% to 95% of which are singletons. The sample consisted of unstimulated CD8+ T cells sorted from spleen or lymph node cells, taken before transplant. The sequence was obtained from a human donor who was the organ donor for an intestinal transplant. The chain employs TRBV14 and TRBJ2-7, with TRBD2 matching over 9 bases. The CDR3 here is CASSPISGRTNEQYF. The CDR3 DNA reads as TGTGCCAGCAGCCCCATTAGCGGGAGAACGAACGAGCAGTACTTC.